These 15 T cell receptor beta chains came from one sample sequenced in a study of human T cells and chemical hapten exposure. Regarding time point: pre-sensitization, week 0. Treatment: therapeutic diphenylcyclopropenone sensitization with weekly scalp DPC. TCRdb processed the RACE reads anew with MiXCR; each CDR3 protein has one entry. The sample carries about 40,000 distinct CDR3 sequences, about 10% recorded once. Sequenced material: whole blood, taken in connection with sensitization to the hapten diphenylcyclopropenone (DPC). The receptors shown here come from a man aged 25 to 45 with alopecia areata. Some clones in this sample may be carry-over from other donors' samples.

The CDR3 nucleotides read TGCAGTGCTAGAGATCCGGCAGGGCCAGATACGCAGTATTTT. Translated: CSARDPAGPDTQYF. V is TRBV20-1 and J is TRBJ2-3; the D gene is possibly TRBD1 (5 bases). The CDR3 is 14 residues long. The ends were cut back, 0 bases at V and 4 bases at J, with 11 bases in the middle. The germline V gene has CDR1 DFQATT and CDR2 SNEGSKA (reference sequence).

This clonotype was seen repeatedly, ten times or more. The chain recombines TRBV14 with TRBJ2-1; D gene uncertain. CDR3 length: 15 amino acids. Germline CDR1 SGHDN, CDR2 FVKESK. V was trimmed by 5 bases and J by 4 bases, leaving 15 bases between them. This chain's CDR3 is CASSEFFGVYNEQFF. CDR3 bases: TGTGCCAGCAGCGAATTCTTTGGGGTTTACAATGAGCAGTTCTTC.

V usage is TRBV9 and J usage is TRBJ2-1; 12 bases are a match to TRBD1. Germline trimming cut 4 bases from V and 0 bases from J; bases unmatched to any gene: 8. Germline V CDR1 and CDR2: SGDLS, YYNGEE. This CDR3 is built from 18 residues. The CDR3 region has the DNA TGTGCCAGCAGCTTGGGACAGGGGGCGAGAGTCTCCTACAATGAGCAGTTCTTC. Protein sequence: CASSLGQGARVSYNEQFF.

This clonotype was observed at least ten times. This sequence joins TRBV12-3 or TRBV12-4 and TRBJ1-1; 7 bases agree with TRBD1. The CDR3 loop spans 16 amino acids. The J segment lost 0 bases and the V segment lost 6 bases, leaving 10 bases of the junction unmatched. The CDR3 DNA sequence: TGTGCCAGCAGCTTAAATTTACAGGGGCTGAACACTGAAGCTTTCTTT. Amino acid sequence: CASSLNLQGLNTEAFF.

V gene TRBV12-3 or TRBV12-4 combines with J gene TRBJ2-2; no clear D. The V and J ends lost 3 bases and 2 bases respectively, with 7 bases between them. The CDR3 totals 14 residues. The CDR3: CASSFGLNTGELFF. In DNA form, the CDR3 reads TGTGCCAGCAGTTTCGGATTAAACACCGGGGAGCTGTTTTTT.

This chain connects TRBV28 to TRBJ2-3; 13 bases fit TRBD2. Germline V gene lookup returns CDR1 MDHEN and CDR2 SYDVKM. Trimming at V came to 8 bases and at J to 6 bases, leaving 11 bases not matched to a gene. The CDR3 consists of 16 residues. Here the CDR3 reads CASGRRTSGSGDTQYF. In DNA form, the CDR3 reads TGTGCCAGCGGAAGACGGACTAGCGGGAGCGGCGATACGCAGTATTTT.

The chain recombines TRBV7-6 with TRBJ2-3, with D unclear. Germline CDR1 reads SGHVS; CDR2 reads FNYEAQ. The CDR3 consists of 18 residues. V shed 1 base and J shed 0 bases, with 17 bases lying between them. This CDR3 is CASSLVPSAGTSTDTQYF. The DNA of the CDR3 is TGTGCCAGCAGCTTAGTTCCCTCGGCAGGCACTAGCACAGATACGCAGTATTTT.

This clonotype appeared many times. CDR3 sequence: CASSSPGLAGELGPYEQYV. DNA for the CDR3: TGTGCCAGCAGTTCCCCGGGACTAGCGGGAGAATTGGGCCCCTACGAGCAGTACGTC. The chain employs TRBV6-2 or TRBV6-3 and TRBJ2-7, with 14 positions matching TRBD2. The CDR3 is made up of 19 amino acids. CDR1 MNHEY and CDR2 SVGEGT come from the germline V gene. V was clipped by 4 bases and J by 2 bases; unmatched bases: 13.

This clonotype was counted ten times or more. The chain has TRBV10-3 and TRBJ1-4; D ambiguous. The CDR3 has 13 amino acids. V was cut by 2 bases and J by 7 bases, with 8 bases left in between. Germline assignment: CDR1 ENHRY and CDR2 SYGVKD. CDR3: CAISEGGSEKLFF. The CDR3 bases are TGTGCCATCAGTGAGGGCGGATCTGAAAAACTGTTTTTT.

The chain combines TRBV11-2 with TRBJ1-5; 7 bases match TRBD1. The V and J ends lost 1 base and 6 bases, in that order; junction bases with no gene match: 6. Germline loops: CDR1 SGHAT, CDR2 FQNNGV. CDR3 length equals 15 residues. CDR3 in DNA: TGTGCCAGCAGCTTAGCCGACAGGGTGGGTCAGCCCCAGCATTTT. It yields the protein CASSLADRVGQPQHF.

This clonotype appeared a few times. The chain uses TRBV29-1 and TRBJ2-3; TRBD1 is a possible D gene (5 bases). CDR1 is SQVTM, CDR2 ANQGSEA, per germline. V lost 7 bases, J lost 5 bases, and 13 bases lay in between. The CDR3 length is 12 residues. The CDR3 spells CSAREYQDTQYF. CDR3 DNA: TGCAGCGCCAGGGAATACCAAGATACGCAGTATTTT.

In this sample, this clonotype turned up a few times. J is TRBJ2-1 and V is TRBV12-3 or TRBV12-4; TRBD2 aligns across 16 bases. The CDR3 loop spans 17 amino acids. V gave up 5 bases and J gave up 8 bases; unmatched junction bases: 9. The CDR3 bases are TGTGCCAGCAGTACGTCCGGGACTAGCGGGGGGGCCGATGAGCAGTTCTTC. Encoded protein: CASSTSGTSGGADEQFF.

The chain has TRBV18 and TRBJ2-1; 8 positions match TRBD2. Per the germline V gene, CDR1 is KGHSH and CDR2 is LQKENI. V shed 1 base and J 3 bases; nucleotides not matched to a gene: 2. This CDR3 is built from 15 residues. The CDR3 spells CASSPLGLDYNEQFF. The CDR3 nucleotides are TGTGCCAGCTCACCACTGGGACTAGACTACAATGAGCAGTTCTTC.

This clonotype was observed many times. This sequence joins TRBV7-9 and TRBJ2-3; 9 bases are a match to TRBD2. The trim removed 4 bases at V and 5 bases at J, leaving 7 bases unmatched. The CDR3 sequence is 15 residues long. From germline, CDR1 is SEHNR and CDR2 FQNEAQ (reference sequence). The CDR3 DNA reads TGTGCCAGCAGCTCGACTAGCGGAGTGAGAGATACGCAGTATTTT. Its protein is CASSSTSGVRDTQYF.

This clonotype was picked up many times. This chain connects TRBV20-1 to TRBJ2-2; D is unresolved. CDR3 length equals 12 residues. From germline, CDR1 is DFQATT and CDR2 SNEGSKA (reference sequence). The V end was cut by 1 base, the J end by 6 bases, with 6 bases between. CDR3 in amino acids: CSARGGPGELFF. The CDR3 DNA reads as TGCAGTGCTAGAGGCGGTCCCGGGGAGCTGTTTTTT.